A single sample is the source of the 8 T cell receptor beta chains below, sequenced in a study of monozygotic twins with inflammatory bowel disease. TCRdb reprocessed the 5' RACE reads, keeping one entry per CDR3 protein, no DNA. The table lists approximately 380,000 distinct CDR3 sequences, with 2.5% to 3% in the top ten. The sequencing sample was made of blood. The receptors derive from a human donor with ulcerative colitis or Crohn's disease, or a healthy co-twin of an affected twin (not recorded which).

V is TRBV6-5 and J is TRBJ2-7; TCRdb designates TRBD2, a call that cannot be tested without DNA. Germline CDR1 reads MNHEY; CDR2 reads SVGAGI. The CDR3 extends over 13 amino acids. CDR3: CASRRGSHYEQYF.

This chain connects TRBV6-2 or TRBV6-3 to TRBJ1-5; TCRdb's D call, TRBD1, is unchecked because there is no DNA. CDR1 is MNHEY, CDR2 SVGEGT, per germline. The CDR3 spans 15 residues. The CDR3 here is CASSYALGSNQPQHF.

This chain's CDR3 is CSAPRRDRENTGELFF. The V gene is TRBV20-1, the J gene TRBJ2-2; TCRdb reports TRBD1, a call that lacks DNA to check it against. Germline V gives CDR1 DFQATT, CDR2 SNEGSKA (reference sequence). This CDR3 contains 16 residues.

CDR3 sequence reads: CASSWRGQPEAFF. The chain recombines TRBV6-5 with TRBJ1-1; lacking DNA, the TRBD1 call made by TCRdb goes unchecked. Germline V gives CDR1 MNHEY, CDR2 SVGAGI. There are 13 residues in the CDR3.

This chain uses TRBV6-1 with TRBJ2-1; without DNA, the TCRdb call of TRBD1 cannot be checked. The germline gives CDR1 MNHNS, CDR2 SASEGT. The CDR3 contains 15 residues. CDR3 amino acids: CASSEAKGGLNEQFF.

The chain carries TRBV18 and TRBJ2-5. This CDR3 has 14 amino acids. CDR1 is KGHSH, CDR2 LQKENI, per germline. The CDR3 spells CASSPQGLQETQYF. The variable domain in full, completed from reference TRBV18 and TRBJ2-5, reads NAGVMQNPRHLVRRRGQEARLRCSPMKGHSHVYWYRQLPEEGLKFMVYLQKENIIDESGMPKERFSAEFPKEGPSILRIQQVVRGDSAAYFCASSPQGLQETQYFGPGTRLLVL.

The V and J genes are TRBV4-3 and TRBJ1-1; TCRdb picks TRBD1, but there is no DNA to check that call. This CDR3 is 13 amino acids long. Germline V gene sequence: CDR1 LGHNA, CDR2 YSLEER. CDR3 amino acids: CASSQRGPLEAFF.

The V call is TRBV24-1, the J call TRBJ2-1; TCRdb lists TRBD1, though no DNA is available to test this call. This CDR3 has 16 amino acids. Germline V lookup: CDR1 KGHDR, CDR2 SFDVKD. CDR3 sequence reads: CATSDPSLTGKDEQFF.